This TCR beta chain appears in the sequencing data of a study of blood T cell repertoires in COVID-19. The wider study: The samples span acute and convalescent COVID-19 from the United States, Italy and Spain. T cells, B-cell-depleted T cells, or PBMCs supplied cDNA or gDNA.

Germline assignment: CDR1 SGHVS and CDR2 FQNEAQ. V shed 5 bases and J 5 bases; nucleotides not matched to a gene: 8. The CDR3 length is 15 residues. In the authors' methods: Amplifying reference gene primers gave estimates of nucleated cell counts. Only in-frame clones appear in the TCRdb table, and some are missing; sequencing was by immunoSEQ multiplex PCR. The DNA was the basis for D and trimming; V, J and clone size are from that table. The sample consists of roughly 50,000 clones, 91% of them appearing once. The V and J genes are TRBV7-8 and TRBJ2-3, with 9 bases aligning to TRBD1. The sample was peripheral blood. The source of this sequence is a man between 50 and 59 years old with active COVID-19. CDR3 amino acids: CASSARGQGGDTQYF. For the CDR3, the DNA is TGTGCCAGCAGCGCGAGGGGACAGGGCGGAGATACGCAGTATTTT.